This TCR beta chain was sequenced for a study of long-term antiretroviral therapy in people with HIV. For the study at large: The 2015 recommendation for immediate ART came about a decade after the earliest samples.

About this clone: Its specificity is unknown.

Broader study findings: Even long-term ART left TRB diversity below transplant donor controls, despite gains. Blood collection from about 2004 to 2018 possibly occurred under older ART regimens.

The assay, immunoSEQ v3.0, was run at survey level. Here immunoSEQ multiplex PCR was the method, and the copy in TCRdb shows in-frame clones only, minus some. The repertoire holds around 19,000 clones, with 82% as singletons. The trim removed 5 bases at V and 1 base at J, leaving 2 bases unmatched. The CDR3 has 15 amino acids. CDR1 is SEHNR, CDR2 FQNEAQ, per germline (reference sequence). Treatment for all HIV-infected participants took place in the United States. Sequenced material: unsorted PBMCs, taken less than 2.5 years after starting antiretroviral therapy. This TCR came from a man aged 40-50 years with HIV. The chain has TRBV7-9 and TRBJ1-5; 10 nucleotides line up with TRBD1. The chain's CDR3 is CASSRTGGSNQPQHF. CDR3 nucleotides: TGTGCCAGCAGCCGGACAGGGGGAAGCAATCAGCCCCAGCATTTT. Complete variable domain (other parts from reference TRBV7-9 and TRBJ1-5): DTGVSQNPRHKITKRGQNVTFRCDPISEHNRLYWYRQTLGQGPEFLTYFQNEAQLEKSRLLSDRFSAERPKGSFSTLEIQRTEQGDSAMYLCASSRTGGSNQPQHFGDGTRLSIL.